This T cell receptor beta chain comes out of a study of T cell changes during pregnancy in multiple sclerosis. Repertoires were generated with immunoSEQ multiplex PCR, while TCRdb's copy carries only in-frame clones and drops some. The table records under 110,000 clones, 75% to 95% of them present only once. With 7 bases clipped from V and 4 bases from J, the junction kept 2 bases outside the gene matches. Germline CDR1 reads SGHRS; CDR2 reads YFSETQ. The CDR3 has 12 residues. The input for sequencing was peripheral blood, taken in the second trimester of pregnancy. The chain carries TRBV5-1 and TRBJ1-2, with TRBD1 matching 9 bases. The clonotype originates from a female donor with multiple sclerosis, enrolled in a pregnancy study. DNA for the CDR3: TGCGCCAGCGGACAGGGGACCTATGGCTACACCTTC. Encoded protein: CASGQGTYGYTF.